This record covers a single T cell receptor (beta chain). J gave up 4 bases and V 4 bases, and 8 bases lay outside the gene matches. Germline CDR1 and CDR2: SGHNT and YYREEE (reference sequence). The CDR3 runs 16 residues. Using immunoSEQ multiplex PCR, the repertoire was profiled, and TCRdb retains in-frame clones only, with some absent. The table has fewer than 400,000 clones, roughly 87% seen once. These data come from a study of cytomegalovirus exposure and HLA in healthy donors. Study at large: The 120 validation repertoires and the approximately 690 first-cohort repertoires shared a platform, a later analysis reported.

From the 120-subject validation cohort, which was separate from the roughly 610-subject first cohort, the donors were drawn. This TCR was sampled from a man under 40 in good health and CMV-seronegative. Material: PBMCs. V gene TRBV5-4 combines with J gene TRBJ2-1; 10 positions match TRBD1. The CDR3 loop is CASSERQGASYNEQFF. As DNA, the CDR3 is TGTGCCAGCAGCGAGAGACAGGGGGCTAGTTACAATGAGCAGTTCTTC.